The 11 T cell receptor beta chains below all came from one sample that was sequenced in a study of T cell repertoires in cytomegalovirus infection. TCRdb re-called the reads with MiXCR, one entry per CDR3 protein. The sample holds approximately 500,000 distinct CDR3 sequences, around 30% seen once. Their specific antigens are unknown. Sequences were derived from cultured PBMCs, sampled from culture after CMV antigen stimulation. The source of these receptors is a human donor in good health (CMV status not recorded). Some clones in this sample may be carry-over from other donors' samples.

A few counts support this clonotype. The chain recombines TRBV12-3 or TRBV12-4 with TRBJ1-1; D remains unclear. V gave up 1 base and J gave up 3 bases, with 6 bases separating them. The length of the CDR3 is 13 residues. CDR3 sequence: CASSLEQDTEAFF. CDR3 DNA sequence: TGTGCCAGCAGTTTAGAGCAAGACACTGAAGCTTTCTTT.

The chain combines TRBV4-3 with TRBJ2-4; D is perhaps TRBD1 (5 bases). Germline V lookup: CDR1 LGHNA, CDR2 YSLEER. The CDR3 runs 15 residues. V gave up 2 bases and J gave up 0 bases, with 8 bases separating them. The CDR3 DNA follows: TGCGCCAGCAGCCAACAGGGATTAGCCAAAAACATTCAGTACTTC. Translation gives CASSQQGLAKNIQYF.

The chain is built from TRBV5-6 and TRBJ2-7, with D possibly TRBD1 on 5 matching bases. Trimming stripped 1 base from V and 3 bases from J, with 8 bases between. Germline assignment: CDR1 SGHDT and CDR2 YYEEEE. The CDR3 loop spans 13 amino acids. The CDR3 loop reads CASSLRQHYEQYF. In nucleotides, the CDR3 is TGTGCCAGCAGCTTGAGACAGCACTACGAGCAGTACTTC.

The chain's CDR3 is CASSLRSGSYQETQYF. Here the CDR3 DNA reads TGTGCCAGCAGTCTTAGAAGCGGGAGCTACCAAGAGACCCAGTACTTC. V and J are TRBV7-9 and TRBJ2-5; 8 positions agree with TRBD2. Germline V gene lookup returns CDR1 SEHNR and CDR2 FQNEAQ (reference sequence). CDR3 length: 16 residues. The J segment lost 0 bases and the V segment lost 6 bases, leaving 9 bases of the junction unmatched.

This clonotype showed up just a few times. The J gene is TRBJ1-4, the V gene TRBV6-2 or TRBV6-3, with 7 bases that match TRBD1. The CDR3 is 16 amino acids. Germline trimming cut 7 bases from V and 0 bases from J; bases unmatched to any gene: 8. Germline V lookup: CDR1 MNHEY, CDR2 SVGEGT. This CDR3 is CASTDRQGTTNEKLFF. The CDR3 region has the DNA TGTGCCAGCACCGATCGACAGGGAACAACTAATGAAAAACTGTTTTTT.

The gene calls are TRBV19 and TRBJ2-4; D could derive from TRBD1 or TRBD2 (10 bases each). This CDR3 is 22 amino acids long. V gave up 3 bases and J gave up 6 bases, with 36 bases separating them. Germline CDR1 LNHDA, CDR2 SQIVND (reference sequence). In DNA, the CDR3 is TGTGCCAGTAGTATGACAGGGGGCGCGCTAGCGGGAGATGTAGGGAAAGGAAACATTCAGTACTTC. This gives the protein CASSMTGGALAGDVGKGNIQYF. Together with reference TRBV19 and TRBJ2-4, the CDR3 gives the full variable domain: DGGITQSPKYLFRKEGQNVTLSCEQNLNHDAMYWYRQDPGQGLRLIYYSQIVNDFQKGDIAEGYSVSREKKESFPLTVTSAQKNPTAFYLCASSMTGGALAGDVGKGNIQYFGAGTRLSVL.

This clonotype was observed a handful of times. The chain combines TRBV24-1 with TRBJ2-1, with 7 bases that match TRBD2. Trimming removed 7 bases from V and 4 bases from J; junction bases left unmatched: 9. Per germline, CDR1 KGHDR and CDR2 SFDVKD. This CDR3 is built from 15 residues. CDR3 in amino acids: CATRGKASGYNEQFF. The CDR3 nucleotides are TGTGCCACCAGGGGGAAGGCTAGCGGATACAATGAGCAGTTCTTC.

This clonotype was found a few times. The rearrangement uses TRBV12-3 or TRBV12-4 and TRBJ1-4, with D unclear. V was trimmed by 6 bases and J by 8 bases, leaving 10 bases between them. This CDR3 has 12 residues. The CDR3 DNA reads TGTGCCAGCAGCCCTACAGAGGAAAAACTGTTTTTT. Translation: CASSPTEEKLFF.

The chain joins TRBV7-2 to TRBJ2-5; perhaps TRBD2 as D (5 bases). The germline V gene encodes CDR1 SGHTA and CDR2 FQGNSA. The CDR3 is 14 amino acids. Trimming left V 0 bases short and J 5 bases short, with 10 bases between. The CDR3 nucleotides are TGTGCCAGCAGCTTAGCGTCCGTAGCGGAGACCCAGTACTTC. This translates into CASSLASVAETQYF.

The chain uses TRBV29-1 and TRBJ2-1; 12 nucleotides align to TRBD2. The CDR3 has 19 residues. V shed 0 bases and J 0 bases; nucleotides not matched to a gene: 9. Germline CDR1 and CDR2: SQVTM and ANQGSEA. The CDR3 DNA is TGCAGCGTTGAAGATCCAGCTAGCGGGAGGGTTAGCTCCTACAATGAGCAGTTCTTC. It translates to CSVEDPASGRVSSYNEQFF.

V usage is TRBV10-3 and J usage is TRBJ2-1; D perhaps matches TRBD2 (6 bases). The CDR3 sequence is 16 residues long. The germline gives CDR1 ENHRY, CDR2 SYGVKD. Trimming cost V 3 bases and J 0 bases, with 12 bases left between them. The CDR3 bases are TGTGCCATCAGTGATCGAGCGGGTAGCTCCTACAATGAGCAGTTCTTC. It codes for CAISDRAGSSYNEQFF.